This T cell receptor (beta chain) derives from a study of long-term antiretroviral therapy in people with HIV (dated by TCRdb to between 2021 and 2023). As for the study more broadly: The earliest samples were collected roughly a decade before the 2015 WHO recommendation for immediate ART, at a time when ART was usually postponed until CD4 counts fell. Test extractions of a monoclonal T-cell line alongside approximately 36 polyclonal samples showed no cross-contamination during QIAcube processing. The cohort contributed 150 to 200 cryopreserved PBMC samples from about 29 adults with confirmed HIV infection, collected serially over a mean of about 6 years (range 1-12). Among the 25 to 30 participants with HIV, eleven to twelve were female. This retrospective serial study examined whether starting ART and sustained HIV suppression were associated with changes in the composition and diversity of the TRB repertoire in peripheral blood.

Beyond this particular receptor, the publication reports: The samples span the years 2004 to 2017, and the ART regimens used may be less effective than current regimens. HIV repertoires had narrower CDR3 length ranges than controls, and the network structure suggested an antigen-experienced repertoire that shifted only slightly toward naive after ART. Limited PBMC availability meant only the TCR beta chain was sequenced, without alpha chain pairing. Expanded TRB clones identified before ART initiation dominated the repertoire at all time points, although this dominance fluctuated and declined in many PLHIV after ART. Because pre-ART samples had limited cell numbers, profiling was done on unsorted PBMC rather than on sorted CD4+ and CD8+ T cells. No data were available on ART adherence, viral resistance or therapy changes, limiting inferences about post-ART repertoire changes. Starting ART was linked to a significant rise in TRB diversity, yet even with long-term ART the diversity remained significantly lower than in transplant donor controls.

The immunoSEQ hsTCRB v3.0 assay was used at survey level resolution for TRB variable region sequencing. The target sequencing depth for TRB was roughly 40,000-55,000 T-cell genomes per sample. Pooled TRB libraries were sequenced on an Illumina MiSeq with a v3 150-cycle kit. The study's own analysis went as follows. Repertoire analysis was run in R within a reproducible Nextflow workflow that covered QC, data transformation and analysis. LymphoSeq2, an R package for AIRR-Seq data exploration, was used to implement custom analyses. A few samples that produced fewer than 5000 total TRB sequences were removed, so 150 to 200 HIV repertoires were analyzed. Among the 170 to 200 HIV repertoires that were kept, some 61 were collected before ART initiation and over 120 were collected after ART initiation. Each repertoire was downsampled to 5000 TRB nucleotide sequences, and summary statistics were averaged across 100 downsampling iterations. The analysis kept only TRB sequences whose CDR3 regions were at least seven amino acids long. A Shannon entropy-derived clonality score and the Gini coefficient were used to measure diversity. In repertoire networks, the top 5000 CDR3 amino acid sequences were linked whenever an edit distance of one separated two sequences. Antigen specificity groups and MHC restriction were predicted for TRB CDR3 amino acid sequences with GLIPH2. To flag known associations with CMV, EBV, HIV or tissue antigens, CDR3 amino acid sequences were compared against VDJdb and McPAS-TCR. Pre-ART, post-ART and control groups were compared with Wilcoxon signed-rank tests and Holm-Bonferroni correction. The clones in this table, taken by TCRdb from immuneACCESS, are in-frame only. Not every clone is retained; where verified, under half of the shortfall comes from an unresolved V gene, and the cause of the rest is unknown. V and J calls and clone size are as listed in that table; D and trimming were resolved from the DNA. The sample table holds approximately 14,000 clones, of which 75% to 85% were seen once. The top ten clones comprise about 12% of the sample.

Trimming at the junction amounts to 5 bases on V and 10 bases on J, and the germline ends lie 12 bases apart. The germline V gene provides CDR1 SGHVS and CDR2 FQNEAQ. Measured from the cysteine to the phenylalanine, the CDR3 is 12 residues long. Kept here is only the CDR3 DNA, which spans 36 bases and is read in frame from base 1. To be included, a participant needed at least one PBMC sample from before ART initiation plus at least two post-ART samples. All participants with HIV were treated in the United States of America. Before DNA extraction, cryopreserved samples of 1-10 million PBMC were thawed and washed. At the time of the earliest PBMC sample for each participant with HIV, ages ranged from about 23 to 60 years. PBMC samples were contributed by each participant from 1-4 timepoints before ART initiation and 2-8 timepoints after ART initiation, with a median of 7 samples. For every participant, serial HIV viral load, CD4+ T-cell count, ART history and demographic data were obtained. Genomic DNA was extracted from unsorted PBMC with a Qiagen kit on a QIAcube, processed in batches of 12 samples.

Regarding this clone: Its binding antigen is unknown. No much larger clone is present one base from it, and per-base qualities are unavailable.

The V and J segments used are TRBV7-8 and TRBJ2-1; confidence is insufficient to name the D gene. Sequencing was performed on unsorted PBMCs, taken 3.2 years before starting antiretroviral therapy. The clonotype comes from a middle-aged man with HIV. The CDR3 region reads CASSRADGEQFF. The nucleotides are TGTGCCAGCAGCCGGGCCGACGGGGAGCAGTTCTTC.